The T cell receptor beta chain described here comes from a study of CD8 T cells in Susac syndrome. Study-wide results and caveats: The TCR sequencing and HLA analysis in the study involved a relatively small number of individuals, as the study acknowledged.

The authors negatively isolated CD8+ and CD4+ T cells and FACS-enriched TEMRA cells. This clonotype appeared a few times. The antigen remains undetermined. This CDR3 region has 20 residues. V was pared by 1 base and J by 0 bases, with 24 bases between. The V gene's germline CDR1 is LNHNV and CDR2 YYDKDF (reference sequence). Reverse transcription of about 0.5 to 1 ug RNA was performed with random hexamers. One entry per CDR3 protein, called by TCRdb with MiXCR from the immunoSEQ multiplex PCR reads. The sample consists of roughly 190,000 distinct CDR3 sequences, 80% to 95% of them appearing once. The chain uses TRBV15 and TRBJ1-1; TRBD1 is a possible D gene (6 bases). The receptor was derived from a human donor in good health. The sample comprised CD4+ T cells from PBMCs. The CDR3 region is CATSRALGGRIFIMNTEAFF. CDR3 nucleotide sequence: TGTGCCACCAGCAGAGCCCTAGGGGGGCGGATTTTTATCATGAACACTGAAGCTTTCTTT.